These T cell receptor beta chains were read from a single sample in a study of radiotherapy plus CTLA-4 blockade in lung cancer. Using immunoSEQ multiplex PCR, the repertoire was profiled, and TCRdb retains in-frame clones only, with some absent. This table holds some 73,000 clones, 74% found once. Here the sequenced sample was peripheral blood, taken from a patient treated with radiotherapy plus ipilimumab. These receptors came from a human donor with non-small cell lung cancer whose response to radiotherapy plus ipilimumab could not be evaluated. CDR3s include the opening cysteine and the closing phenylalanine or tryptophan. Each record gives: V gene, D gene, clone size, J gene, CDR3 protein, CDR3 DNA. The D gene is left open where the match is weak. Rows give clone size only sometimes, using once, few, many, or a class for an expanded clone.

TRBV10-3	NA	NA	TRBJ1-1	CAISESGQGSSNTEAFF	TGTGCCATCAGTGAGTCCGGGCAGGGGAGTTCGAACACTGAAGCTTTCTTT
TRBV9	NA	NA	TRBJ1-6	CASGGNSPLHF	TGTGCCAGCGGAGGGAATTCACCCCTCCACTTT
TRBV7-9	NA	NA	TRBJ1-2	CASSSTAEGNGYTF	TGTGCCAGCAGCTCTACGGCGGAGGGGAATGGCTACACCTTC
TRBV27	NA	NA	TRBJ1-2	CASRGPYGYTF	TGTGCCAGCCGAGGGCCCTATGGCTACACCTTC
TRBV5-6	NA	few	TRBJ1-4	CASSLGLWRATNEKLFF	TGTGCCAGCAGCTTGGGATTGTGGAGGGCAACTAATGAAAAACTGTTTTTT
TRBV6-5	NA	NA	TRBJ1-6	CASWLGRVNSPLHF	TGTGCCAGCTGGTTGGGCAGGGTGAATTCACCCCTCCACTTT
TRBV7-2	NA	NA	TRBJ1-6	CASSLTAGQGNSPLHF	TGTGCCAGCAGCTTAACGGCAGGACAAGGGAATTCACCCCTCCACTTT
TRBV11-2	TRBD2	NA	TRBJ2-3	CASSAGLAGGPTDTQYF	TGTGCCAGCAGCGCAGGACTAGCGGGAGGGCCGACAGATACGCAGTATTTT
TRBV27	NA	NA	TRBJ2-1	CASSLWASPTSYNEQFF	TGTGCCAGCAGTTTATGGGCTAGCCCAACCTCCTACAATGAGCAGTTCTTC
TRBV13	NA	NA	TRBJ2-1	CASSLRGGGGNEQFF	TGTGCCAGCAGCTTAAGGGGGGGCGGCGGCAATGAGCAGTTCTTC
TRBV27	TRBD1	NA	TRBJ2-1	CASSDRGNYNEQFF	TGTGCCAGCAGTGACAGGGGAAACTACAATGAGCAGTTCTTC
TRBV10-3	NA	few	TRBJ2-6	CAISVGDGSSGANVLTF	TGTGCCATCAGTGTCGGCGACGGGAGCTCTGGGGCCAACGTCCTGACTTTC
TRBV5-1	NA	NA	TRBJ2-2	CASSPHDSAGELFF	TGCGCCAGCAGCCCCCACGATTCGGCCGGGGAGCTGTTTTTT
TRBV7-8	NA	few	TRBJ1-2	CASSLDGYGYTF	TGTGCCAGCAGCTTAGACGGCTATGGCTACACCTTC
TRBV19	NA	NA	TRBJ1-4	CASSKSRGANEKLFF	TGTGCCAGTAGTAAATCCAGGGGAGCTAATGAAAAACTGTTTTTT
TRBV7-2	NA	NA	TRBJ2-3	CASSLALVVGRSTDTQYF	TGTGCCAGCAGCTTAGCGCTAGTAGTGGGGAGGAGCACAGATACGCAGTATTTT
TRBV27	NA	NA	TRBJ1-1	CASSGGYRSDTEAFF	TGTGCCAGCAGTGGGGGGTATAGAAGCGACACTGAAGCTTTCTTT
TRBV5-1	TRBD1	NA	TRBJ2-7	CASSPGTGGSEQYF	TGCGCCAGCAGCCCGGGGACAGGGGGTAGTGAGCAGTACTTC
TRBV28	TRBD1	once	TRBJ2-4	CASRRPGQGSIQYF	TGTGCCAGCAGGCGGCCGGGACAGGGGTCCATTCAGTACTTC
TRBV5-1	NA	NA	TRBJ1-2	CASSLVPGEGSYTF	TGCGCCAGCAGCTTGGTCCCCGGGGAGGGCAGCTACACCTTC
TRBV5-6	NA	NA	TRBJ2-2	CASSTTWGAGELFF	TGTGCCAGCAGCACTACCTGGGGGGCCGGGGAGCTGTTTTTT
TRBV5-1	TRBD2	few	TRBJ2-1	CASSLNPAGGTNEQFF	TGCGCCAGCAGCTTGAACCCAGCGGGGGGGACCAATGAGCAGTTCTTC
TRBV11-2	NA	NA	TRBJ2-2	CASSPVNTGELFF	TGTGCCAGCAGCCCGGTTAACACCGGGGAGCTGTTTTTT
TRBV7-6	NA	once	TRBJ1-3	CASSLVGHSSSGNTIYF	TGTGCCAGCAGCTTAGTCGGACATTCGAGCTCTGGAAACACCATATATTTT
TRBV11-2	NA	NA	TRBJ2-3	CASSFGQLTDTQYF	TGTGCCAGCAGCTTCGGACAACTCACAGATACGCAGTATTTT
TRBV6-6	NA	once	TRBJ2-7	CASMGWPGDEQYF	TGTGCCAGCATGGGTTGGCCAGGGGACGAGCAGTACTTC